Below, 2 T cell receptor beta chains from the same sample are listed, as sequenced in a study of T cells after yellow fever vaccination. TCRdb reprocessed the 5' RACE reads via MiXCR and lists one record per CDR3 protein. The sample lists about 360,000 distinct CDR3 sequences; about 6.2% were seen once. Sequencing used PBMCs, obtained 5 days after the yellow fever booster vaccination. These receptors were taken from a man aged 25-45 years who received the YFV17D yellow fever vaccine.

In this sample, this clonotype turned up once. It may be a read error: a sequence one base away is much more abundant. The chain links TRBV6-5 to TRBJ1-1, with D tentatively TRBD1 (6 bases). V was trimmed by 6 bases and J by 7 bases, leaving 12 bases between them. This CDR3 spans 12 amino acids. The germline V gene encodes CDR1 MNHEY and CDR2 SVGAGI. Here the CDR3 reads CASRLHRDEAFF. DNA of the CDR3: TGTGCCAGCAGACTCCACAGGGATGAAGCTTTCTTT.

This clonotype was seen a few times. The DNA of the CDR3 is TGTGCCAGCAGTAGATCGGGACAGGGGGCCTACGAGCAGTACTTC. Residues: CASSRSGQGAYEQYF. V and J are TRBV27 and TRBJ2-7; 11 bases are a match to TRBD1. CDR3 size: 15 residues. Germline CDR1 MNHEY, CDR2 SMNVEV (reference sequence). V lost 5 bases to trimming and J lost 2 bases; unmatched junction nucleotides: 5.